The next 32 T cell receptor beta chains were all read from a single sample in a study of CXCR3-negative and CXCR3-positive naive CD8 T cells. Their antigens remain unidentified. Study findings and constraints: Relative to CXCR3-negative naive cells, CXCR3-positive naive cells had more hydrophobic TRB CDR3s.

5' RACE that incorporated UMI labels was used to prepare the TRB cDNA libraries. TCRdb reworked the 5' RACE reads into one entry per CDR3 protein, no DNA. This sample contains about 150,000 distinct CDR3 sequences. Sequenced material: naive CXCR3+ CD8+ T cells from blood. Regarding subset: CD45RO-CCR7+CD27+CD95- naive CD8+ T cells expressing CXCR3 (TNR3+). The receptors were gathered from a human donor in good health. Some clones in this sample may be carry-over from other donors' samples.

The J gene is TRBJ2-3, the V gene TRBV28; as DNA is missing, the TRBD1 call by TCRdb cannot be tested. The germline V gene encodes CDR1 MDHEN and CDR2 SYDVKM. CDR3 length: 18 amino acids. The CDR3 region is CASSAPVTESLFPDTQYF.

The chain couples TRBV29-1 to TRBJ2-7. The CDR3 has 11 amino acids. CDR1 and CDR2 (germline): SQVTM, ANQGSEA. The CDR3 reads CSVVRTGEQYF.

The V and J genes are TRBV9 and TRBJ2-5. CDR1 and CDR2 (germline): SGDLS, YYNGEE. The CDR3 is 17 amino acids. The CDR3 loop is CASSSSLAEGNQETQYF.

The genes are TRBV14 and TRBJ2-2; no DNA is available, so the TRBD1 call from TCRdb remains unchecked. Per germline, CDR1 SGHDN and CDR2 FVKESK. The CDR3 runs to 15 residues. CDR3: CASSQAGPYTGELFF.

The chain recombines TRBV4-1 with TRBJ2-7; without DNA, the TCRdb call of TRBD2 cannot be checked. This CDR3 spans 16 amino acids. Germline V CDR1 and CDR2: MGHRA, YSYEKL. Here the CDR3 reads CASSQGLAGASYEQYF.

The CDR3: CASSHTAAYQEQFF. This chain links TRBV4-3 with TRBJ2-1. This CDR3 spans 14 amino acids. Germline V CDR1 and CDR2: LGHNA, YSLEER.

The chain joins TRBV28 to TRBJ2-5; TCRdb's assignment of TRBD1 cannot be checked, as there is no DNA. From germline, CDR1 is MDHEN and CDR2 SYDVKM. The CDR3 runs to 16 residues. The CDR3: CASSVGFGGAQETQYF.

This sequence joins TRBV5-1 and TRBJ2-1; TCRdb outputs TRBD2, but without DNA this stays unchecked. The CDR3 length is 16 residues. Germline loops: CDR1 SGHRS, CDR2 YFSETQ. The CDR3 reads CASSQPGLAADNEQFF. The variable domain in full, completed from reference TRBV5-1 and TRBJ2-1, reads KAGVTQTPRYLIKTRGQQVTLSCSPISGHRSVSWYQQTPGQGLQFLFEYFSETQRNKGNFPGRFSGRQFSNSRSEMNVSTLELGDSALYLCASSQPGLAADNEQFFGPGTRLTVL.

The gene calls are TRBV5-1 and TRBJ1-1; TCRdb's assignment of TRBD1 cannot be checked, as there is no DNA. The length of the CDR3 is 17 residues. Per germline, CDR1 SGHRS and CDR2 YFSETQ. CDR3: CASSLEGPPGENTEAFF.

V and J are TRBV29-1 and TRBJ2-3; without DNA, the TCRdb call of TRBD1 cannot be checked. Germline V CDR1 and CDR2: SQVTM, ANQGSEA. This CDR3 contains 16 residues. This chain's CDR3 is CSVEDLGRGGTDTQYF.

This sequence joins TRBV30 and TRBJ1-6; with no DNA, the TCRdb D assignment of TRBD1 cannot be verified. Per germline, CDR1 GTSNPN and CDR2 SVGIG (reference sequence). The CDR3 is 13 residues long. CDR3: CARMDQGISPLHF.

This rearrangement joins TRBV28 to TRBJ1-4; TCRdb proposes TRBD1, but this gene call is untestable without DNA. CDR3 length equals 13 residues. Germline V gene sequence: CDR1 MDHEN, CDR2 SYDVKM. The CDR3 spells CACRRPLREKLFF.

This sequence joins TRBV29-1 and TRBJ2-3; TCRdb selects TRBD2, and the lack of DNA leaves this call unchecked. The germline CDR1 and CDR2 sequences are SQVTM and ANQGSEA. This CDR3 spans 14 amino acids. The CDR3: CSAGAAGEADTQYF.

The chain carries TRBV7-9 and TRBJ2-5; TCRdb indicates TRBD1, and absent DNA this call remains unverified. Per germline, CDR1 SEHNR and CDR2 FQNEAQ (reference sequence). The CDR3 loop spans 15 amino acids. The CDR3 spells CASSLALGEEETQYF.

The chain joins TRBV11-2 to TRBJ2-5; the TRBD1 assignment by TCRdb is unverifiable without DNA. Germline CDR1 SGHAT, CDR2 FQNNGV. The CDR3 contains 17 residues. CDR3 region: CASSLAGTGFSKETQYF.

The chain's CDR3 is CASSLVHSGTGAEAFF. The chain links TRBV7-6 to TRBJ1-1; TCRdb picks TRBD1, but there is no DNA to check that call. The CDR3 is 16 amino acids. Germline V CDR1 and CDR2: SGHVS, FNYEAQ.

The chain uses TRBV5-1 and TRBJ1-1. This CDR3 contains 13 residues. Germline values: CDR1 SGHRS, CDR2 YFSETQ. The CDR3 sequence is CASRGDLNTEAFF.

The chain joins TRBV12-3 or TRBV12-4 to TRBJ2-1; as DNA is missing, the TRBD2 call by TCRdb cannot be tested. CDR3 size: 16 residues. The CDR3: CASTDAFPGGLYEQFF.

The rearrangement uses TRBV20-1 and TRBJ2-1; the TRBD1 assignment by TCRdb is unverifiable without DNA. The CDR3 is 14 residues long. In germline, CDR1 is DFQATT, CDR2 SNEGSKA (reference sequence). The CDR3 sequence: CSARNRDRNNEQFF.

This chain connects TRBV20-1 to TRBJ2-2. This CDR3 region has 13 residues. Germline V gene sequence: CDR1 DFQATT, CDR2 SNEGSKA (reference sequence). The CDR3 sequence: CSARDGYTGELFF.

The chain has TRBV7-9 and TRBJ2-7; absent DNA, TCRdb's TRBD2 call cannot be checked. The CDR3 spans 16 residues. CDR1 SEHNR and CDR2 FQNEAQ come from the germline V gene (reference sequence). This chain's CDR3 is CASSLLAGGRDYEQYF.

The chain carries TRBV15 and TRBJ2-2; the D gene TCRdb calls, TRBD2, cannot be checked with no DNA. The CDR3 spans 12 residues. Germline-derived CDR1 and CDR2 are LNHNV and YYDKDF (reference sequence). The CDR3 reads CATREGAGELFF.

J is TRBJ2-5 and V is TRBV4-2; TCRdb gives TRBD2 as the D gene, but with no DNA this cannot be confirmed. Germline CDR1 is LGHNA and CDR2 is YNFKEQ. CDR3 length: 17 residues. CDR3 sequence reads: CASSQRTSGGAAETQYF.

This rearrangement joins TRBV28 to TRBJ2-3; TCRdb calls TRBD2, which cannot be checked without DNA. The CDR3 extends over 15 amino acids. Germline lookup yields CDR1 MDHEN and CDR2 SYDVKM. CDR3 in amino acids: CASSDLAGGTDTQYF.

This chain links TRBV7-8 with TRBJ2-1. CDR1 SGHVS and CDR2 FQNEAQ come from the germline V gene. The CDR3 length is 14 residues. CDR3 in amino acids: CASSLISTNNEQFF. Full variable domain (rest looked up from reference TRBV7-8 and TRBJ2-1): GAGVSQSPRYKVAKRGQDVALRCDPISGHVSLFWYQQALGQGPEFLTYFQNEAQLDKSGLPSDRFFAERPEGSVSTLKIQRTQQEDSAVYLCASSLISTNNEQFFGPGTRLTVL.

The rearrangement links TRBV9 to TRBJ1-1; no DNA is available, so the TRBD1 call from TCRdb remains unchecked. Per germline, CDR1 SGDLS and CDR2 YYNGEE. The CDR3 runs 15 residues. CDR3 protein: CASSERGRTDTEAFF.

CDR3 in amino acids: CASTSGPAQYGYTF. This chain joins TRBV6-5 and TRBJ1-2; TCRdb picks TRBD1, but there is no DNA to check that call. This CDR3 has 14 amino acids. Germline V gene data show CDR1 as MNHEY and CDR2 as SVGAGI.

This rearrangement joins TRBV19 to TRBJ1-2. CDR1 LNHDA and CDR2 SQIVND come from the germline V gene (reference sequence). The CDR3 totals 11 residues. CDR3 in amino acids: CASGENYGYTF.

The chain recombines TRBV29-1 with TRBJ2-2; the D call from TCRdb, TRBD1, cannot be confirmed without DNA. Per the germline V gene, CDR1 is SQVTM and CDR2 is ANQGSEA. The CDR3 sequence is 16 residues long. The CDR3 spells CSVEPLNKEDTGELFF.

The chain employs TRBV15 and TRBJ1-6. Germline-derived CDR1 and CDR2 are LNHNV and YYDKDF (reference sequence). The CDR3 runs to 16 residues. The CDR3 loop reads CATSRARSSYNSPLHF.

The chain carries TRBV7-2 and TRBJ2-5; the D call of TRBD1 rests on TCRdb alone, since no DNA is present to check it. The CDR3 runs 14 residues. Germline loops: CDR1 SGHTA, CDR2 FQGNSA. CDR3: CASSLSQGIETQYF.

This chain links TRBV29-1 with TRBJ2-2; without DNA, the TCRdb call of TRBD1 cannot be checked. The CDR3 covers 14 residues. The V gene's germline CDR1 is SQVTM and CDR2 ANQGSEA. The CDR3: CSVVETGRTGELFF.